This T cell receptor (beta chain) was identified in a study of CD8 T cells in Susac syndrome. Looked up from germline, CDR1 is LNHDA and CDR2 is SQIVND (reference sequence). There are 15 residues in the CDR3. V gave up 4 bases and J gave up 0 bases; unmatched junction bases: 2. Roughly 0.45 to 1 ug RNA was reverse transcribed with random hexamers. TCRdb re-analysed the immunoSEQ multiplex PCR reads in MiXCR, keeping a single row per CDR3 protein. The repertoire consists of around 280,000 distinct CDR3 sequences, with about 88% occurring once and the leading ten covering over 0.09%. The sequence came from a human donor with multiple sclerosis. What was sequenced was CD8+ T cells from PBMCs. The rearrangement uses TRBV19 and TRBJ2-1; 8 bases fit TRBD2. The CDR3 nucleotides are TGTGCCAGTAGTAGTGCGGGGGGCTCCTACAATGAGCAGTTCTTC. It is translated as CASSSAGGSYNEQFF.